The 2 T cell receptor beta chains below come from one sample, sequenced in a study of cytomegalovirus exposure and HLA in healthy donors. Data came from immunoSEQ multiplex PCR; TCRdb stores just in-frame clones and leaves some out. The table lists some 83,000 clones, 94% of them singletons. Material for sequencing was PBMCs. The receptors here all came from a woman between 18 and 29 years old in good health and CMV-seronegative.

V is TRBV7-9 and J is TRBJ2-7, with D perhaps TRBD1 (6 bases). Germline-derived CDR1 and CDR2 are SEHNR and FQNEAQ (reference sequence). The CDR3 extends over 14 amino acids. With 6 bases removed from V and 2 bases from J, the gap between germline ends came to 14 bases. CDR3 DNA sequence: TGTGCCAGCAGTTTCCGGGACACGCCCTACGAGCAGTACTTC. Its translation is CASSFRDTPYEQYF.

The DNA of the CDR3 is TGTGCCAGCAGCGTAGGCGAAAATGGAAACACCATATATTTT. Translated: CASSVGENGNTIYF. The chain links TRBV9 to TRBJ1-3; D gene uncertain. The V end lost 0 bases, the J end lost 3 bases, and 7 bases lay between the germline ends. CDR3 length: 14 amino acids. The germline CDR1 and CDR2 sequences are SGDLS and YYNGEE.